These 14 T cell receptor beta chains share one sample of origin, sequenced in a study of technical replicates of blood from a few donors. Some clones are missing from TCRdb's copy, which holds only in-frame ones; the method was immunoSEQ multiplex PCR. The sample lists under 100,000 clones, approximately 86% seen once, with 4.5% to 5.5% in the top ten. Sample: PBMCs. These receptors were taken from a human donor in good health. Some clones in this sample may be carry-over from other donors' samples.

The genes are TRBV9 and TRBJ2-3; TRBD2 agrees at 12 bases. The V segment lost 3 bases and the J segment 5 bases; nucleotides outside the gene matches: 7. The CDR3 has 16 residues. In germline, CDR1 is SGDLS, CDR2 YYNGEE. The CDR3 here is CASSDRLAGAVDTQYF. The CDR3, as DNA: TGTGCCAGCAGCGACCGACTAGCGGGAGCGGTAGATACGCAGTATTTT. Supplemented by reference TRBV9 and TRBJ2-3, the full variable domain reads DSGVTQTPKHLITATGQRVTLRCSPRSGDLSVYWYQQSLDQGLQFLIQYYNGEERAKGNILERFSAQQFPDLHSELNLSSLELGDSALYFCASSDRLAGAVDTQYFGPGTRLTVL.

There are a few counts of this clone. The chain joins TRBV6-6 to TRBJ1-6; no reliable D call. Germline V gene lookup returns CDR1 MNHNY and CDR2 SVGAGI (reference sequence). The CDR3 has 12 residues. The V end was cut by 2 bases, the J end by 11 bases, with 7 bases between. The CDR3, as DNA: TGTGCCAGCAGTTACGACGGGGCACCCCTCCACTTT. Amino acids: CASSYDGAPLHF.

This clone was counted a single time. This chain connects TRBV7-3 to TRBJ2-1; 8 nucleotides agree with TRBD2. The V gene's germline CDR1 is SGHTA and CDR2 FQGTGA. V shed 5 bases, J shed 10 bases, and the junction held 16 bases outside the gene matches. The CDR3 contains 16 residues. CDR3 region: CASSGGTGGARVEQFF. The CDR3 nucleotides are TGTGCCAGCAGCGGTGGCACGGGAGGGGCTAGGGTAGAGCAGTTCTTC. The complete variable domain, with remaining parts taken from reference TRBV7-3 and TRBJ2-1, reads GAGVSQTPSNKVTEKGKYVELRCDPISGHTALYWYRQSLGQGPEFLIYFQGTGAADDSGLPNDRFFAVRPEGSVSTLKIQRTERGDSAVYLCASSGGTGGARVEQFFGPGTRLTVL.

J is TRBJ1-6 and V is TRBV5-1, with no clear D. The V end was cut by 0 bases, the J end by 7 bases, with 8 bases between. Germline CDR1 SGHRS, CDR2 YFSETQ. This CDR3 region has 14 residues. The CDR3 DNA follows: TGCGCCAGCAGCTTGGTTCAGGCCAATTCACCCCTCCACTTT. It translates to CASSLVQANSPLHF.

The chain couples TRBV5-3 to TRBJ2-5, with 14 positions matching TRBD2. TRBV5-3 falls under the ORF class, with uncertain function. The V and J ends lost 4 bases and 2 bases, in that order; junction bases with no gene match: 4. This CDR3 spans 16 amino acids. The CDR3 loop reads CARSTGLAGGQETQYF. The CDR3 DNA reads as TGTGCCAGAAGCACCGGACTAGCGGGGGGTCAAGAGACCCAGTACTTC.

The rearrangement uses TRBV10-3 and TRBJ2-1, with D possibly matching TRBD2 (6 bases). Trimming pared 6 bases from V and 5 bases from J, leaving 11 bases between. This CDR3 has 13 residues. From germline, CDR1 is ENHRY and CDR2 SYGVKD. CDR3 nucleotides: TGTGCCATCAGACGCTCGGGGGACAATGAGCAGTTCTTC. This gives the protein CAIRRSGDNEQFF.

Only one count was recorded for this clone. Sequence at one end of the junction differs from germline and may be a read error. The chain couples TRBV7-2 to TRBJ2-1; TRBD2 is a possible D gene (5 bases). There are 15 residues in the CDR3. CDR1 and CDR2 from the germline V gene are SGHTA and FQGNSA. This CDR3 reads CASSLDRGEYNEQFF. CDR3 DNA: TGTGCCAGCAGTTTAGACCGGGGAGAATACAATGAGCAGTTCTTC. Together with reference TRBV7-2 and TRBJ2-1, the CDR3 gives the full variable domain: GAGVSQSPSNKVTEKGKDVELRCDPISGHTALYWYRQSLGQGLEFLIYFQGNSAPDKSGLPSDRFSAERTGGSVSTLTIQRTQQEDSAVYLCASSLDRGEYNEQFFGPGTRLTVL.

This clone was detected only a few times. V usage is TRBV28 and J usage is TRBJ2-7; 9 nucleotides agree with TRBD2. V was clipped by 3 bases and J by 2 bases; unmatched bases: 8. The CDR3 covers 16 residues. Germline V gives CDR1 MDHEN, CDR2 SYDVKM. The CDR3 region is CASSFTLAGLTYEQYF. The DNA for the CDR3 is TGTGCCAGCAGTTTTACCCTAGCGGGGCTAACCTACGAGCAGTACTTC.

The chain combines TRBV19 with TRBJ2-5; D may be TRBD1 (6 bases). The CDR3 extends over 16 amino acids. With 1 base removed from V and 5 bases from J, the gap between germline ends came to 17 bases. The germline CDR1 and CDR2 sequences are LNHDA and SQIVND (reference sequence). The CDR3 nucleotides are TGTGCCAGTAGTATAGGGCAGGGGTTAAGTCTGGAGACCCAGTACTTC. Amino acids: CASSIGQGLSLETQYF.

A few counts support this clone. The gene calls are TRBV7-9 and TRBJ1-4; a possible D gene is TRBD1 (6 bases). The V gene's germline CDR1 is SEHNR and CDR2 FQNEAQ (reference sequence). Trimming took off 9 bases at V and 6 bases at J, with 17 bases between the two ends. This CDR3 contains 14 residues. The CDR3, as DNA: TGTGCCAGTTCCGAACAGGGATGGGATGAAAAACTGTTTTTT. Amino acid sequence: CASSEQGWDEKLFF.

This sequence joins TRBV7-3 and TRBJ2-1; 8 nucleotides line up with TRBD1. J gave up 0 bases and V 4 bases, and 20 bases lay outside the gene matches. CDR1 is SGHTA, CDR2 FQGTGA, per germline. There are 21 residues in the CDR3. Here the CDR3 DNA reads TGTGCCAGCAGCTCACCCGGGGTGGACAGGGTAGGCGATAACTCCTACAATGAGCAGTTCTTC. It translates to CASSSPGVDRVGDNSYNEQFF.

V usage is TRBV2 and J usage is TRBJ2-7, with D maybe TRBD1 (5 bases). Germline V gene data show CDR1 as SNHLY and CDR2 as FYNNEI. V lost 0 bases and J lost 1, with 13 bases in between. The CDR3 spans 16 residues. The CDR3 nucleotides read TGTGCCAGCAGTGAAGCGCGTGGCAGGGTTTCCTACGAGCAGTACTTC. Amino acid sequence: CASSEARGRVSYEQYF.

This chain joins TRBV5-4 and TRBJ2-6, with 9 bases fitting TRBD1. Germline lookup yields CDR1 SGHNT and CDR2 YYREEE (reference sequence). V trimming: 4 bases; J trimming: 1 base; junction bases outside the gene matches: 12. The CDR3 has 19 residues. The CDR3 DNA reads as TGTGCCAGCAGCGGGACAGGGCCCCTCATAGGGTCTGGGGCCAACGTCCTGACTTTC. This translates into CASSGTGPLIGSGANVLTF.

The chain recombines TRBV5-4 with TRBJ2-7, with 15 bases lining up with TRBD2. The CDR3 contains 15 residues. The V segment lost 4 bases and the J segment 7 bases; nucleotides outside the gene matches: 6. The V gene's germline CDR1 is SGHNT and CDR2 YYREEE (reference sequence). CDR3 coding DNA: TGTGCCAGCAGCGCGGGACTAGCGGGAGGTCGGGAGCAGTACTTC. Residues: CASSAGLAGGREQYF.